There are a few counts of the clone carrying this T cell receptor beta chain. Its cognate antigen is unknown. This entry comes from a study of blood T cells in healthy people across ages. Alongside a J-beta primer mix, a sample-barcoded 5' primer served in a second PCR lasting roughly 7 to 11 cycles. TCRdb reprocessed the 5' RACE reads with MiXCR, giving one entry per CDR3 protein. The table has a few hundred thousand distinct CDR3 sequences, approximately 25% seen once. Trimming removed 11 bases from V and 1 base from J; junction bases left unmatched: 5. The CDR3 consists of 12 residues. Germline values: CDR1 SNHLY, CDR2 FYNNEI. Study-wide points: Since the PBMCs were unsorted, naive and antigen-experienced cells could not be conclusively compared. A roughly linear fall in TCR beta diversity per million T cells was seen with increasing age. Both higher diversity and more naive CD4+ cells marked long-lived donors when set against aged donors.

The clonotype comes from a woman aged 65 to 85 in good health. The chain links TRBV2 to TRBJ2-7; 7 bases fit TRBD1. The specimen was blood. The CDR3 loop is CAGNRGSYEQYF. CDR3 nucleotides: TGTGCCGGAAACAGGGGATCCTACGAGCAGTACTTC. The full variable domain, its missing parts supplied by reference TRBV2 and TRBJ2-7, is EPEVTQTPSHQVTQMGQEVILRCVPISNHLYFYWYRQILGQKVEFLVSFYNNEISEKSEIFDDQFSVERPDGSNFTLKIRSTKLEDSAMYFCAGNRGSYEQYFGPGTRLTVT.